The rows below give T cell receptor beta chains drawn from one sample of a study of blood T cell repertoires in COVID-19. This table comes from immunoSEQ multiplex PCR, and its TCRdb copy is limited to in-frame clones, with some not included. This table has tens of thousands of clones, 80% to 85% appearing once. The sequenced sample was peripheral blood. The receptors were sampled from a human donor in a cohort sampled during active COVID-19. The CDR3 runs from the conserved cysteine through the conserved F or W. D genes are given only for firm matches. Expanded clones get a size class; other rows say once, few or many, or leave the size out.

V gene: TRBV6-1
J gene: TRBJ2-7
clone size: .
D gene: .
CDR3 DNA: TGTGCCAGCAGTGAACAGGGGAGCAGGAACGAGCAGTACTTC
CDR3 protein: CASSEQGSRNEQYF

V gene: TRBV4-2
J gene: TRBJ1-5
clone size: .
D gene: .
CDR3 DNA: TGTGCCAGCAGCCAAGATAAAAGCAATCAGCCCCAGCATTTT
CDR3 protein: CASSQDKSNQPQHF

V gene: TRBV5-1
J gene: TRBJ2-1
clone size: .
D gene: TRBD2
CDR3 DNA: TGCGCCAGCAGCGCTTCCCCGGGACTAGCCGGCAATGAGCAGTTCTTC
CDR3 protein: CASSASPGLAGNEQFF

V gene: TRBV7-9
J gene: TRBJ1-1
clone size: .
D gene: .
CDR3 DNA: TGTGCCAGCACTGCACCCCTCGCAGGGGCCAACACTGAAGCTTTCTTT
CDR3 protein: CASTAPLAGANTEAFF

V gene: TRBV19
J gene: TRBJ1-6
clone size: .
D gene: TRBD1
CDR3 DNA: TGTGCCAGTAGTACCTCCGGGACAGGGGATTCACCCCTCCACTTT
CDR3 protein: CASSTSGTGDSPLHF

V gene: TRBV7-8
J gene: TRBJ2-5
clone size: once
D gene: .
CDR3 DNA: TGTGCCAGCAGCTTAGGGTCGTCCGGTGGGACCCAGTACTTC
CDR3 protein: CASSLGSSGGTQYF

V gene: TRBV3-1/TRBV3-2
J gene: TRBJ2-2
clone size: .
D gene: TRBD2
CDR3 DNA: TGTGCCAGCCGCGGGGGAGCGAACACCGGGGAGCTGTTTTTT
CDR3 protein: CASRGGANTGELFF

V gene: TRBV4-3
J gene: TRBJ2-1
clone size: few
D gene: .
CDR3 DNA: TGCGCCAGCAGCCAACTTGGGGGGTCTAACAATGAGCAGTTCTTC
CDR3 protein: CASSQLGGSNNEQFF

V gene: TRBV3-1/TRBV3-2
J gene: TRBJ2-7
clone size: once
D gene: TRBD1
CDR3 DNA: TGTGCCAGCAGCCATCTAGGTTACAGGGGAAGGAAAGAGCAGTACTTC
CDR3 protein: CASSHLGYRGRKEQYF

V gene: TRBV21-1
J gene: TRBJ2-5
clone size: .
D gene: .
CDR3 DNA: TGTGCCAGCAGCATTAGGACTAGCGGGGGGTACTTCCAAGAGACCCAGTACTTC
CDR3 protein: CASSIRTSGGYFQETQYF

V gene: TRBV6-5
J gene: TRBJ2-6
clone size: few
D gene: .
CDR3 DNA: TGTGCCAGCCGAATAGGGGATGCCGGGGCCAACGTCCTGACTTTC
CDR3 protein: CASRIGDAGANVLTF

V gene: TRBV28
J gene: TRBJ2-7
clone size: .
D gene: .
CDR3 DNA: TGTGCCAGCAGATCCGGGTCCACCTACGAGCAGTACTTC
CDR3 protein: CASRSGSTYEQYF

V gene: TRBV18
J gene: TRBJ2-7
clone size: .
D gene: .
CDR3 DNA: TGTGCCAGCTCACCACGATGGGAGGCCGAGCAGTACTTC
CDR3 protein: CASSPRWEAEQYF

V gene: TRBV7-9
J gene: TRBJ1-6
clone size: .
D gene: .
CDR3 DNA: TGTGCCAGCAGCCCCTACGGTAGAGCTAATTCACCCCTCCACTTT
CDR3 protein: CASSPYGRANSPLHF

V gene: TRBV7-8
J gene: TRBJ2-5
clone size: .
D gene: .
CDR3 DNA: TGTGCCAGCAGATCAAGAGCCGGACTACAACAAGAGACCCAGTACTTC
CDR3 protein: CASRSRAGLQQETQYF

V gene: TRBV6-5
J gene: TRBJ2-7
clone size: .
D gene: TRBD1
CDR3 DNA: TGTGCCAGTGGGACAGGGAACTACGAGCAGTACTTC
CDR3 protein: CASGTGNYEQYF

V gene: TRBV7-2
J gene: TRBJ1-6
clone size: .
D gene: .
CDR3 DNA: TGTGCCAGCAGCTTAAGCCGATCACCCCTCCACTTT
CDR3 protein: CASSLSRSPLHF

V gene: TRBV9
J gene: TRBJ2-4
clone size: .
D gene: TRBD1
CDR3 DNA: TGTGCCAGCAGCGCCGCAGGGGGCTTAGCGTCGGACATTCAGTACTTC
CDR3 protein: CASSAAGGLASDIQYF

V gene: TRBV15
J gene: TRBJ2-7
clone size: few
D gene: .
CDR3 DNA: TGTGCCACCAGCAGATCCCGGACAGCGCTCTACGAGCAGTACTTC
CDR3 protein: CATSRSRTALYEQYF

V gene: TRBV18
J gene: TRBJ2-3
clone size: .
D gene: .
CDR3 DNA: TGTGCCAGCTCACCCGCAGGGGTAGCAGATACGCAGTATTTT
CDR3 protein: CASSPAGVADTQYF

V gene: TRBV4-1
J gene: TRBJ1-5
clone size: few
D gene: TRBD1
CDR3 DNA: TGCGCCAGCAGCCCGCCGGGACAGGGTAGTCAGCCCCAGCATTTT
CDR3 protein: CASSPPGQGSQPQHF

V gene: TRBV5-1
J gene: TRBJ1-1
clone size: .
D gene: TRBD1
CDR3 DNA: TGCGCCAGCAACCGGGACAGGGGCACTGAAGCTTTCTTT
CDR3 protein: CASNRDRGTEAFF

V gene: TRBV9
J gene: TRBJ1-3
clone size: .
D gene: TRBD1
CDR3 DNA: TGTGCCAGCAGCGTGGGACAGGGTACTTCTGGAAACACCATATATTTT
CDR3 protein: CASSVGQGTSGNTIYF

V gene: TRBV28
J gene: TRBJ2-3
clone size: .
D gene: TRBD2
CDR3 DNA: TGTGCCAGCAGTTTGGAGCGGGGGGATAGGGCAGATACGCAGTATTTT
CDR3 protein: CASSLERGDRADTQYF

V gene: TRBV4-2
J gene: TRBJ2-3
clone size: .
D gene: .
CDR3 DNA: TGTGCCAGCAGCCAAGTGGCAGCGTTCACAGATACGCAGTATTTT
CDR3 protein: CASSQVAAFTDTQYF

V gene: TRBV2
J gene: TRBJ2-7
clone size: .
D gene: TRBD1
CDR3 DNA: TGTGCCAGCAGTGAAAAACTAACCGGGACAGGCTACGAGCAGTACTTC
CDR3 protein: CASSEKLTGTGYEQYF

V gene: TRBV5-4
J gene: TRBJ2-5
clone size: .
D gene: TRBD2
CDR3 DNA: TGTGCCAGCAGCCCGGAAGCTAGCGGGGCTGGGATTACGGGAAAGACCCAGTACTTC
CDR3 protein: CASSPEASGAGITGKTQYF

V gene: TRBV7-2
J gene: TRBJ1-1
clone size: .
D gene: .
CDR3 DNA: TGTGCCAGCAGCTTAGGGAGGGTGGACACTGAAGCTTTCTTT
CDR3 protein: CASSLGRVDTEAFF

V gene: TRBV18
J gene: TRBJ1-5
clone size: .
D gene: .
CDR3 DNA: TGTGCCAGCTCACCAGGGAGGGGAAATCAGCCCCAGCATTTT
CDR3 protein: CASSPGRGNQPQHF

V gene: TRBV27
J gene: TRBJ1-2
clone size: .
D gene: TRBD1
CDR3 DNA: TGTGCCAGCAGTTTATTAGGGGGCTTCCCCGAACAGAACTATGGCTACACCTTC
CDR3 protein: CASSLLGGFPEQNYGYTF

V gene: TRBV15
J gene: TRBJ1-4
clone size: few
D gene: TRBD1
CDR3 DNA: TGTGCCACCAGCAGAGTCCAGGGGGTTGGAAATGAAAAACTGTTTTTT
CDR3 protein: CATSRVQGVGNEKLFF

V gene: TRBV20-1
J gene: TRBJ2-5
clone size: .
D gene: .
CDR3 DNA: TGCAGTGCTAGTGTGCACCACGAGCGAGAGACCCAGTACTTC
CDR3 protein: CSASVHHERETQYF

V gene: TRBV19
J gene: TRBJ1-5
clone size: .
D gene: .
CDR3 DNA: TGTGCCAGTAGTCCTATTGCAGGTTCAAGCAATCAGCCCCAGCATTTT
CDR3 protein: CASSPIAGSSNQPQHF

V gene: TRBV9
J gene: TRBJ1-4
clone size: .
D gene: .
CDR3 DNA: TGTGCCAGCAGCGTAGGAGTCCAAAATGAAAAACTGTTTTTT
CDR3 protein: CASSVGVQNEKLFF

V gene: TRBV6-2/TRBV6-3
J gene: TRBJ1-2
clone size: few
D gene: .
CDR3 DNA: TGTGCCAGCAGTAGTCCGAGGAGGAGGGTGAACTATGGCTACACCTTC
CDR3 protein: CASSSPRRRVNYGYTF

V gene: TRBV10-2
J gene: TRBJ2-7
clone size: few
D gene: .
CDR3 DNA: TGCGCCACCTCCCGGGAAACCTACGAGCAGTACTTC
CDR3 protein: CATSRETYEQYF

V gene: TRBV28
J gene: TRBJ2-7
clone size: few
D gene: TRBD1
CDR3 DNA: TGTGCCAGCAGACAAAGGACAGGGGGAAGAGTTTCTTACGAGCAGTACTTC
CDR3 protein: CASRQRTGGRVSYEQYF

V gene: TRBV7-3
J gene: TRBJ2-3
clone size: .
D gene: TRBD2
CDR3 DNA: TGTGCCAGCAGCTCCCCCCTCGTAGCGGGGGAGACAGATACGCAGTATTTT
CDR3 protein: CASSSPLVAGETDTQYF

V gene: TRBV3-1/TRBV3-2
J gene: TRBJ1-1
clone size: .
D gene: TRBD1
CDR3 DNA: TGTGCCAGCAGCCAAGGCCTTTACCTCCTCCGGGACAGGGGTAACACTGAAGCTTTCTTT
CDR3 protein: CASSQGLYLLRDRGNTEAFF

V gene: TRBV10-3
J gene: TRBJ2-2
clone size: once
D gene: .
CDR3 DNA: TGTGCCATCAGGGACAACGACACCGGGGAGCTGTTTTTT
CDR3 protein: CAIRDNDTGELFF

V gene: TRBV7-8
J gene: TRBJ2-2
clone size: .
D gene: TRBD1
CDR3 DNA: TGTGCCAGCAGCTTAGGGGCGGGACAGGGATGGACCGGGGAGCTGTTTTTT
CDR3 protein: CASSLGAGQGWTGELFF

V gene: TRBV5-1
J gene: TRBJ1-5
clone size: .
D gene: .
CDR3 DNA: TGCGCCAGCAGCTTGGAGGGAGGTCAGCCCCAGCATTTT
CDR3 protein: CASSLEGGQPQHF

V gene: TRBV19
J gene: TRBJ2-1
clone size: .
D gene: TRBD1
CDR3 DNA: TGTGCCAGTAGTATTAGGGACAGGTTAGACAATGAGCAGTTCTTC
CDR3 protein: CASSIRDRLDNEQFF

V gene: TRBV5-1
J gene: TRBJ2-1
clone size: once
D gene: .
CDR3 DNA: TGCGCCAGCAGCTCAGGGGTGCATGAGCAGTTCTTC
CDR3 protein: CASSSGVHEQFF